This TCR beta chain was captured by sequencing in a study of T cell changes during pregnancy in multiple sclerosis. This clone was observed once. CDR3 length: 13 residues. In germline, CDR1 is SGHRS, CDR2 YFSETQ. V shed 4 bases and J 5 bases; nucleotides not matched to a gene: 3. Clones were sequenced by immunoSEQ multiplex PCR, and TCRdb holds only the in-frame ones, with some missing. The repertoire holds 30,000 to 40,000 clones, 75% to 90% seen once, with 10% in the top ten. The sequence was obtained from a female donor with multiple sclerosis, enrolled in a pregnancy study. V and J are TRBV5-1 and TRBJ1-1; 9 bases fit TRBD1. The specimen was CD8+ T cells from peripheral blood mononuclear cells, collected in the second trimester of pregnancy. The CDR3 DNA sequence: TGCGCCAGCAGCCACAGGGGGCGGACTGAAGCTTTCTTT. Protein sequence: CASSHRGRTEAFF.